This passage covers 9 T cell receptor beta chains from one sample sequenced in a study of shared clonotypes between healthy human individuals. Data came from immunoSEQ multiplex PCR; TCRdb stores just in-frame clones and leaves some out. The top ten hold more than 0.1% of the sample, which has around 2,000,000 clones, 90% to 95% seen once. The sequenced sample consisted of naive CD4+ T cells sorted from blood. Subset here: CD45RA+ positively selected. The receptors were gathered from a man aged 18 to 30 in good health.

This clone occurred a few times. The chain recombines TRBV2 with TRBJ1-5; 8 nucleotides line up with TRBD1. The junction had 9 bases not matched to a gene; V was cut back by 5 bases and J by 9 bases. This CDR3 comprises 14 residues. Germline CDR1 is SNHLY and CDR2 is FYNNEI. The CDR3 reads CASSSPGTGGPQHF. The CDR3 DNA sequence: TGTGCCAGCAGTAGTCCCGGGACAGGAGGGCCCCAGCATTTT. Full variable domain (remainder filled in from reference TRBV2 and TRBJ1-5): EPEVTQTPSHQVTQMGQEVILRCVPISNHLYFYWYRQILGQKVEFLVSFYNNEISEKSEIFDDQFSVERPDGSNFTLKIRSTKLEDSAMYFCASSSPGTGGPQHFGDGTRLSIL.

The chain couples TRBV4-2 to TRBJ2-5, with 12 bases that match TRBD2. Germline loops: CDR1 LGHNA, CDR2 YNFKEQ. The CDR3 extends over 20 amino acids. V shed 0 bases, J shed 5 bases, and the junction held 16 bases outside the gene matches. The DNA for the CDR3 is TGTGCCAGCAGCCAAGATAGGCCACTAGCGGGGGGTAATCCTCGTGAGACCCAGTACTTC. Protein: CASSQDRPLAGGNPRETQYF.

With regard to this clone: This may arise from a read error, as a much more abundant clone is one base away. The rearrangement uses TRBV7-9 and TRBJ2-7, with D perhaps TRBD2 (5 bases). CDR1 is SEHNR, CDR2 FQNEAQ, per germline (reference sequence). The CDR3 length is 15 residues. The CDR3 DNA follows: TGTGCCAGCAGCTTACACGGGAACAGCATGGACGAGCAATACTTC. This gives the protein CASSLHGNSMDEQYF.

The V gene is TRBV4-3, the J gene TRBJ1-2; D gene unclear. CDR1 is LGHNA and CDR2 is YSLEER in the germline V gene. V lost 0 bases to trimming and J lost 0 bases, with 11 bases between them. CDR3 length: 16 amino acids. This CDR3 is CASSQDLTYPNYGYTF. As DNA, the CDR3 is TGCGCCAGCAGCCAAGATTTGACTTACCCTAACTATGGCTACACCTTC.

The genes are TRBV5-1 and TRBJ2-3; 10 bases agree with TRBD1. J gave up 1 base and V 2 bases, and 4 bases lay outside the gene matches. The CDR3 is 16 residues long. From germline, CDR1 is SGHRS and CDR2 YFSETQ. CDR3 amino acids: CASSLGGQGGTDTQYF. CDR3 in DNA: TGCGCCAGCAGCTTAGGCGGACAGGGGGGCACAGATACGCAGTATTTT.

This clone was picked up one time. The chain is built from TRBV19 and TRBJ2-4; D is perhaps TRBD2 (5 bases). V dropped 3 bases and J dropped 6 bases, with 12 bases sitting between them. The germline V gene encodes CDR1 LNHDA and CDR2 SQIVND (reference sequence). The CDR3 contains 14 residues. The DNA for the CDR3 is TGTGCCAGTAGTATGGGGTCACTAGGAAACATTCAGTACTTC. Its translation is CASSMGSLGNIQYF.

This chain joins TRBV2 and TRBJ1-3; D gene uncertain. Germline CDR1 and CDR2: SNHLY and FYNNEI. The CDR3 consists of 16 residues. Trimming shortened V by 3 bases and J by 1 base, and 13 bases separated the two germline ends. CDR3 nucleotide sequence: TGTGCCAGCAGTGAGCGGGAACTAATTTCTGGAAACACCATATATTTT. Protein product: CASSERELISGNTIYF.

This chain uses TRBV5-6 with TRBJ1-4, with a weak D call TRBD1 (6 bases). Germline V gene sequence: CDR1 SGHDT, CDR2 YYEEEE. Trimming pared 0 bases from V and 6 bases from J, leaving 15 bases between. The CDR3 consists of 16 residues. The CDR3 bases are TGTGCCAGCAGCTTGGCAGTGACGGGGGCGGATGAAAAACTGTTTTTT. Translating gives CASSLAVTGADEKLFF.

This clone was seen just once. This rearrangement joins TRBV4-3 to TRBJ1-4; D is unresolved. Germline CDR1 reads LGHNA; CDR2 reads YSLEER. The ends were cut back, 3 bases at V and 3 bases at J, with 5 bases in the middle. The CDR3 is 13 residues long. For the CDR3, the DNA is TGCGCCAGCAGCCATGGGGCTAATGAAAAACTGTTTTTT. This sequence encodes CASSHGANEKLFF.